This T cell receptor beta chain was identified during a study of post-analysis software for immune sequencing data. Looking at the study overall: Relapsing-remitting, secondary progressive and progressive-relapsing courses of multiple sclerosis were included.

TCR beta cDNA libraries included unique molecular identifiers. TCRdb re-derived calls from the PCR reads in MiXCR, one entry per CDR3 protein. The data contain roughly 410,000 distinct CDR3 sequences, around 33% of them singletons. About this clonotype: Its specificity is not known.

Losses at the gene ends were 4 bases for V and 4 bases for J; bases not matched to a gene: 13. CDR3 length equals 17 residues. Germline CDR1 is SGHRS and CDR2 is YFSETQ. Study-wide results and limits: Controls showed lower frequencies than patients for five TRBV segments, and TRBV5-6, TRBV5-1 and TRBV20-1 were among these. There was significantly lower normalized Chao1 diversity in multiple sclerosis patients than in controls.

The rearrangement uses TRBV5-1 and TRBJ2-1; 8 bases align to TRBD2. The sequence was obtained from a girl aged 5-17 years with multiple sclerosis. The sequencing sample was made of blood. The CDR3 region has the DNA TGCGCCAGCAGCCAGGGAGGATGGCGGGGGGCTTACAATGAGCAGTTCTTC. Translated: CASSQGGWRGAYNEQFF.